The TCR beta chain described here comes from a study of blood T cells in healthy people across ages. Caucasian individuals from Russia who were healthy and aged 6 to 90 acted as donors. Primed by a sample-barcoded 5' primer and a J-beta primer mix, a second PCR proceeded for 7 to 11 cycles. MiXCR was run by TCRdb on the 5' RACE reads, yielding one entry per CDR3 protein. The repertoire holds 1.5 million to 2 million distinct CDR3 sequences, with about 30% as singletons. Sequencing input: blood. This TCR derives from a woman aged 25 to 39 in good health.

The CDR3 is CASSISGRVSGEQFF. CDR3 coding DNA: TGTGCCAGCAGCATAAGCGGGAGGGTTTCGGGTGAGCAGTTCTTC. V and J are TRBV7-2 and TRBJ2-1, with 10 bases matching TRBD2. The CDR3 is 15 amino acids. The germline gives CDR1 SGHTA, CDR2 FQGNSA. V was pared by 5 bases and J by 9 bases, with 10 bases of the junction left unmatched.